The subject of this entry is one T cell receptor beta chain. The sample holds a few counts of this clone. The antigen this receptor binds is unknown. Per-nucleotide qualities are absent, and no much larger clonotype sits a single base away. According to the study, the label for this sample's time point signals: cells obtained before transplantation from donor or recipient. CD3+CD4+ and CD3+CD8+ populations were FACS-sorted from unstimulated pre-transplant donor and recipient cells taken from spleen or lymph nodes. These data are taken from a study of graft-versus-host responses after intestinal transplantation (TCRdb year 2021). Concerning the study at large: Multivisceral, liver-intestinal, or isolated intestinal transplants were received by the recipients. Instead of going to the commercial service, samples from a few later patients were sequenced in-house on an Illumina MiSeq and processed with MiXCR. Anti-thymocyte globulin induction was given to all recipients, followed by maintenance tacrolimus and steroids for two to four years. To identify alloreactive clones, pre-transplant mixed lymphocyte reaction products were sequenced and compared with unstimulated pre-transplant donor and recipient T cells. The cohort enrolled about two dozen intestinal transplant recipients, one of whom was a retransplant, and a few patients without pretransplant specimens were excluded. Bulk TCR-beta CDR3 sequencing was used to track graft-versus-host and host-versus-graft alloreactive T cell clones in the graft, circulation and bone marrow after intestinal transplantation. Donor T cell macrochimerism was defined as a peak of at least 4% donor T cells among recipient peripheral blood mononuclear cells. Beyond this particular receptor, the publication reports: GvH clones turned up in recipient bone marrow, with some appearing earlier in ileal mucosa or blood, a pattern consistent with an intestinal mucosal origin. Early after transplant, peak levels of circulating GvH clones were found to be associated with declines in HvG clones. Conclusions were limited by the relatively low number and heterogeneity of intestinal transplant patients. Patients with donor T cell macrochimerism had high GvH to HvG T cell clonal ratios in their allografts.

Clipping removes 5 bases from V and 2 bases from J, with 4 as the unmatched junction base count. The germline V gene provides CDR1 MNHEY and CDR2 SVGAGI. From cysteine to phenylalanine, the CDR3 is 15 amino acids long. The entry retains the CDR3 DNA only, 45 bases that are in frame from base 1. Library preparation employed the immunoSEQ multiplex PCR assay. For most patients, genomic DNA was isolated with the Qiagen DNeasy Blood and Tissue Kit and sent frozen to Adaptive Biotechnologies for TCR sequencing. For most patients, genomic DNA was subjected to high-throughput TCR-beta CDR3 sequencing by Adaptive Biotechnologies. Under the source paper's analysis protocol: Adaptive's ImmunoSEQ software was the source of the TCR sequencing data for about 18 patients, while a few other patients were processed with MiXCR and VDJtools. CD4 versus CD8 sorting errors were corrected by removing sequences found in both subsets at a frequency ratio below 5:1. Because the origin of CDR3 nucleotide sequences shared between donor and recipient could not be assigned, those sequences were removed. Alloreactive clones required at least 2-fold expansion over unstimulated cells and minimum CFSE-low frequency of 0.002% (template counts) or 0.001% (read counts). Clones were considered mappable if detected in sequenced pre-transplant spleen, lymph node, or MLR CFSE-low populations of the donor or recipient. Cumulative frequency of alloreactive clones was calculated as a percentage of all sequences weighted by copy number. Not all clones reach the TCRdb copy of this immuneACCESS table, which keeps in-frame sequences only. Checked studies attribute under half of the gap to unresolved V genes and leave the rest unexplained. The V and J calls and clone size are taken from that table; D and trimming were inferred from the DNA. This sample lists 80,000 to 100,000 clones; roughly nine tenths were detected once. Nearly 0.11% of the sample is in the top ten clones.

The V and J genes are TRBV6-5 and TRBJ2-7, and 12 junction bases match TRBD2. The material was unstimulated CD4+ T cells sorted from spleen or lymph node cells, obtained before intestinal transplant. This sequence originates from a human donor who received an intestinal transplant. The CDR3 loop reads CASSPTSGGPYEQYF. In nucleotides, the sequence is TGTGCCAGCAGTCCGACTAGCGGGGGCCCCTACGAGCAGTACTTC.